The clone carrying this TCR beta chain is classed as medium-sized. The antigen is not known. This specimen belongs to a study of CD8 T cells in ankylosing spondylitis. Study-level points and caveats: Reactive arthritis synovial fluid and blood previously showed some of these motif variants.

CDR3 length: 15 amino acids. With 0 bases removed from V and 1 base from J, the gap between germline ends came to 8 bases. Germline loops: CDR1 SGDLS, CDR2 YYNGEE. The TCR beta libraries were generated through quantitative 5'-RACE incorporating molecular barcodes. Each CDR3 protein gets one entry after TCRdb re-called the 5' RACE reads with MiXCR. This table has roughly 13,000 distinct CDR3 sequences, under 3.5% appearing once. The TCR was taken from a male donor with ankylosing spondylitis or in good health (not recorded which). The chain uses TRBV9 and TRBJ2-1; D is undetermined. Sequencing was carried out using blood, either unsorted or a sorted T cell fraction (not recorded which). The CDR3 DNA reads as TGTGCCAGCAGCGTAGAGGTAGTTTCCTACAATGAGCAGTTCTTC. It yields the protein CASSVEVVSYNEQFF.